This T cell receptor (beta chain) was sequenced during a study of identifying expanded T cells in peripheral blood. Study conclusions and caveats: About 1.2 clones differed between technical replicates, versus approximately 16 and 20 over time. Clone count variance between approximately two-week samples rose with total template count.

The data were produced by immunoSEQ multiplex PCR, yet TCRdb's version contains in-frame clones alone and is incomplete. The sample shows about 78,000 clones, 84% of them seen only once. Points on this clone: Its antigen is unidentified.

During the collection period, no donor immune events like infections were recorded. CDR1 and CDR2 from the germline V gene are SGHTS and YDEGEE. CDR3 length: 15 amino acids. V was clipped by 4 bases and J by 2 bases; unmatched bases: 6. The sample was blood. J is TRBJ2-3 and V is TRBV5-8; 8 nucleotides line up with TRBD2. This TCR came from a person aged 18 to 75 in good health. This CDR3 reads CASSRLSGATDTQYF. The CDR3 coding sequence is TGTGCCAGCAGCCGGCTTAGCGGGGCCACAGATACGCAGTATTTT. Together with reference TRBV5-8 and TRBJ2-3, the CDR3 gives the full variable domain: EAGVTQSPTHLIKTRGQQATLRCSPISGHTSVYWYQQALGLGLQFLLWYDEGEERNRGNFPPRFSGRQFPNYSSELNVNALELEDSALYLCASSRLSGATDTQYFGPGTRLTVL.